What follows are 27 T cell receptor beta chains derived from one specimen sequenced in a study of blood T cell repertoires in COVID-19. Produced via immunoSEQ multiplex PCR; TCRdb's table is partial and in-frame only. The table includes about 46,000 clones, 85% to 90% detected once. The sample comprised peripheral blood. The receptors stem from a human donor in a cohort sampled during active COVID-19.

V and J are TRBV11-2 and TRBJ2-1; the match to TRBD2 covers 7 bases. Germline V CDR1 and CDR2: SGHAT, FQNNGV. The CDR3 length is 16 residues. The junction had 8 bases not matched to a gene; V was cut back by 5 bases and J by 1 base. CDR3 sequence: CASSQYSGFSYNEQFF. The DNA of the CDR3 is TGTGCCAGCAGCCAGTATAGCGGGTTTTCCTACAATGAGCAGTTCTTC.

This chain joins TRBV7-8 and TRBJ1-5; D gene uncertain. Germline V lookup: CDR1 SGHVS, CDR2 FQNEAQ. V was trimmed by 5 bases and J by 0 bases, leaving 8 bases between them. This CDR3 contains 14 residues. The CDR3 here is CASSPIYSNQPQHF. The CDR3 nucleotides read TGTGCCAGCAGCCCCATCTATAGCAATCAGCCCCAGCATTTT.

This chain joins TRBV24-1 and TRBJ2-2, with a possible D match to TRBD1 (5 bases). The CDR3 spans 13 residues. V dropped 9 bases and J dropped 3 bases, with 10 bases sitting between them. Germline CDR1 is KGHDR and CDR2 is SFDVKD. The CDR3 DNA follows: TGTGCCACCCGCGACAGTTACACCGGGGAGCTGTTTTTT. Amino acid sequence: CATRDSYTGELFF.

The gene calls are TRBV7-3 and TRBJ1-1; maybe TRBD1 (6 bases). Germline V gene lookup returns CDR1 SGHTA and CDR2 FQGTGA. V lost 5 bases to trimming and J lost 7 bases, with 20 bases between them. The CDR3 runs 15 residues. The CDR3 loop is CASSLSTTGPFEAFF. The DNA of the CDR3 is TGTGCCAGCAGCCTTTCCACGACAGGTCCCTTTGAAGCTTTCTTT.

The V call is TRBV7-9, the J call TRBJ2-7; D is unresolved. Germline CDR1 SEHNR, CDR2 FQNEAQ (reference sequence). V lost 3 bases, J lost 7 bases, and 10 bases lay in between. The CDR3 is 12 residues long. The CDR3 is CASSFGAGEQYF. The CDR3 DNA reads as TGTGCCAGCAGCTTTGGCGCCGGGGAGCAGTACTTC.

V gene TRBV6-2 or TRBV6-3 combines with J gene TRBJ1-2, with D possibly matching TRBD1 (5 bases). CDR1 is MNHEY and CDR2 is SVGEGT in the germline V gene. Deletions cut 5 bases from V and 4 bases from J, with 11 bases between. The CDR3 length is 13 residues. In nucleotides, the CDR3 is TGTGCCAGCAGTCCCCTAAGGGGCTATGGCTACACCTTC. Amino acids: CASSPLRGYGYTF.

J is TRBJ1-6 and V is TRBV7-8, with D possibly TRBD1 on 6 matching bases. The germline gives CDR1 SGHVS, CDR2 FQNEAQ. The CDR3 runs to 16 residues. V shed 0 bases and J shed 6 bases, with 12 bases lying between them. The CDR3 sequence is CASSLAAGDSNSPLHF. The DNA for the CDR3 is TGTGCCAGCAGCTTAGCTGCAGGGGATAGTAATTCACCCCTCCACTTT.

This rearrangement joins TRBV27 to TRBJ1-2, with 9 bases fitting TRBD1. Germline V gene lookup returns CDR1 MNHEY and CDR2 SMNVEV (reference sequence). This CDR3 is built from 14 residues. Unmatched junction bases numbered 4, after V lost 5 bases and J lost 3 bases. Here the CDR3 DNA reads TGTGCCAGCAGTACGGGACAGGGCCACTATGGCTACACCTTC. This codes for CASSTGQGHYGYTF.

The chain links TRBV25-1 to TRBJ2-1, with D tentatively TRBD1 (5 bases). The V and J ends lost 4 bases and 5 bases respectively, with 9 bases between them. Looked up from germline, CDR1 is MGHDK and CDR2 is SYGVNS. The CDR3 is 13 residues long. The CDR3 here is CASSVGLDNEQFF. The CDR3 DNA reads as TGTGCCAGCAGTGTGGGGCTCGACAATGAGCAGTTCTTC. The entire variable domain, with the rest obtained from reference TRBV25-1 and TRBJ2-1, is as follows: EADIYQTPRYLVIGTGKKITLECSQTMGHDKMYWYQQDPGMELHLIHYSYGVNSTEKGDLSSESTVSRIRTEHFPLTLESARPSHTSQYLCASSVGLDNEQFFGPGTRLTVL.

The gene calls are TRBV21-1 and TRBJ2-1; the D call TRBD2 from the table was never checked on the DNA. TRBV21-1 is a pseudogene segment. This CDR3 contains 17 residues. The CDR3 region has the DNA TGTGCCAGCAGCAAATGTTCTAGCGGCCTCTCCTACAATGAGCAGTTCTTC. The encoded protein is CASSKCSSGLSYNEQFF.

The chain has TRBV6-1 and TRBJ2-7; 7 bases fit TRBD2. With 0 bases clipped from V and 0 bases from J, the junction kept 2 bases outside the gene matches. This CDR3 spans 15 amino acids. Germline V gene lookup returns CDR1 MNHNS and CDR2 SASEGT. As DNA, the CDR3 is TGTGCCAGCAGTGAAGCAGGCGGGAGCTCCTACGAGCAGTACTTC. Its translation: CASSEAGGSSYEQYF.

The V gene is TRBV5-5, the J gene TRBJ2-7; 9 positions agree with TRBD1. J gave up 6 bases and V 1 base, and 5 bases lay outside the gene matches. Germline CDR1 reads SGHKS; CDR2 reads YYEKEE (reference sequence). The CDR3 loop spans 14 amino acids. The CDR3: CASSLTGTGIEQYF. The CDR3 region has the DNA TGTGCCAGCAGCTTGACCGGGACAGGGATCGAGCAGTACTTC.

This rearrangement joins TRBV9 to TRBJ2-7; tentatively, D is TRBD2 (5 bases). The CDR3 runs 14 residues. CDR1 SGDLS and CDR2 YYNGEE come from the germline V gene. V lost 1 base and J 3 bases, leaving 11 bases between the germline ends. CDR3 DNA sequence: TGTGCCAGCAGCGTATCCCTTAGCGACTACGAGCAGTACTTC. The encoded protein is CASSVSLSDYEQYF.

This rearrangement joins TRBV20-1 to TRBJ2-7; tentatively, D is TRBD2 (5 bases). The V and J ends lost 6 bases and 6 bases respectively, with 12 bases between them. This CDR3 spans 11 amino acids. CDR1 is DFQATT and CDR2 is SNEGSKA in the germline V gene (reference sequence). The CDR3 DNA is TGCAGTGCCACGCCCCTAGCCGAGCAGTACTTC. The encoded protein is CSATPLAEQYF.

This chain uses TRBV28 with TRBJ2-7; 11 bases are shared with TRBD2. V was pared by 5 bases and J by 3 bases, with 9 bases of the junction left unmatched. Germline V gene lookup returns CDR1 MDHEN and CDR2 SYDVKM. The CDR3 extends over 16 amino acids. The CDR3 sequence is CASSLTPLAGDYEQYF. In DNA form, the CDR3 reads TGTGCCAGCAGTCTAACCCCACTAGCGGGGGACTACGAGCAGTACTTC.

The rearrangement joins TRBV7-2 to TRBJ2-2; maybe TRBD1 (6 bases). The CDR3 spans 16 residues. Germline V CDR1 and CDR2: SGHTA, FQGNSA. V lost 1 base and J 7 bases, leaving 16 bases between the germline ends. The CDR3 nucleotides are TGTGCCAGCAGCTTAGGACAGGTGTTTGAAATCGGGGAGCTGTTTTTT. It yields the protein CASSLGQVFEIGELFF.

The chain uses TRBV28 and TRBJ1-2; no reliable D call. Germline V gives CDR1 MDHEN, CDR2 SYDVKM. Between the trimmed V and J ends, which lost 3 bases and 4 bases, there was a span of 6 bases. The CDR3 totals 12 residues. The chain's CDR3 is CASSFASYGYTF. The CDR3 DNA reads TGTGCCAGCAGTTTTGCCAGCTATGGCTACACCTTC.

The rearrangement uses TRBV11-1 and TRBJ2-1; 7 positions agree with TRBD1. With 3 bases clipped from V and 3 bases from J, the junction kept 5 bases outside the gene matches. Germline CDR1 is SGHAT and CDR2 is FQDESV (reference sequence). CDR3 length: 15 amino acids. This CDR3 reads CASSFARQGYNEQFF. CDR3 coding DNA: TGTGCCAGCAGCTTCGCACGACAGGGCTACAATGAGCAGTTCTTC. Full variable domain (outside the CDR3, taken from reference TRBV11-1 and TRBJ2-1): EAEVAQSPRYKITEKSQAVAFWCDPISGHATLYWYRQILGQGPELLVQFQDESVVDDSQLPKDRFSAERLKGVDSTLKIQPAELGDSAMYLCASSFARQGYNEQFFGPGTRLTVL.

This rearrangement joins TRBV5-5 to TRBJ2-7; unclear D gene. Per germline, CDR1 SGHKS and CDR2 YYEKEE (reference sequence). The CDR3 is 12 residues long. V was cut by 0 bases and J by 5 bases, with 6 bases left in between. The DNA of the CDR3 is TGTGCCAGCAGCTTGGGAGGCCACGAGCAGTACTTC. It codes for CASSLGGHEQYF. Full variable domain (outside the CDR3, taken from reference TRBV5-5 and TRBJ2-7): DAGVTQSPTHLIKTRGQQVTLRCSPISGHKSVSWYQQVLGQGPQFIFQYYEKEERGRGNFPDRFSARQFPNYSSELNVNALLLGDSALYLCASSLGGHEQYFGPGTRLTVT.

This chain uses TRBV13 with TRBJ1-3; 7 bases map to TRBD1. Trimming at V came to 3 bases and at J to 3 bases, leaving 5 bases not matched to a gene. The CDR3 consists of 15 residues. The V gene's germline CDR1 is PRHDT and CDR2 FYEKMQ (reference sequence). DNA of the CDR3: TGTGCCAGCAGCTTCTGGACAGGAGTTGGAAACACCATATATTTT. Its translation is CASSFWTGVGNTIYF.

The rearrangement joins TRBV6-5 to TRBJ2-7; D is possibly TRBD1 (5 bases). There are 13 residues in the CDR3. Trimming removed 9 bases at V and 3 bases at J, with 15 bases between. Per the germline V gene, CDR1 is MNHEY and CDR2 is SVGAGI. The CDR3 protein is CASGRDRVYEQYF. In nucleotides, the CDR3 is TGTGCCAGTGGTCGTGACAGAGTCTACGAGCAGTACTTC.

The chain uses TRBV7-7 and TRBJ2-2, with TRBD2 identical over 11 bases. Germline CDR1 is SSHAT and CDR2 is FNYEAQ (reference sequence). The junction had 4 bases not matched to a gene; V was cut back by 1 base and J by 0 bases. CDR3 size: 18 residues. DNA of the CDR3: TGTGCCAGCAGCTTAGGGACTAGCGGGTACGCGAACACCGGGGAGCTGTTTTTT. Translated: CASSLGTSGYANTGELFF.

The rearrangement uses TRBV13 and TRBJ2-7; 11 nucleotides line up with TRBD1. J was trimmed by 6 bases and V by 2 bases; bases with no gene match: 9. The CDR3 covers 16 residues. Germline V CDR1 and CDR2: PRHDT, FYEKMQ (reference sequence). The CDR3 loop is CASSLLAGTGGSEQYF. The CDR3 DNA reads TGTGCCAGCAGCTTATTAGCCGGGACAGGGGGTAGCGAGCAGTACTTC. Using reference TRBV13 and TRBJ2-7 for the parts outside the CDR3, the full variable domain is AAGVIQSPRHLIKEKRETATLKCYPIPRHDTVYWYQQGPGQDPQFLISFYEKMQSDKGSIPDRFSAQQFSDYHSELNMSSLELGDSALYFCASSLLAGTGGSEQYFGPGTRLTVT.

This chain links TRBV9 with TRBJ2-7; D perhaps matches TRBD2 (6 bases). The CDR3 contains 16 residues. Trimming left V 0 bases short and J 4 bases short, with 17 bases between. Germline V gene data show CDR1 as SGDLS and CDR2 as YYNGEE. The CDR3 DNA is TGTGCCAGCAGCGTAGGAAAGGCTAGCGCGGCTTACGAGCAGTACTTC. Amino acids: CASSVGKASAAYEQYF.

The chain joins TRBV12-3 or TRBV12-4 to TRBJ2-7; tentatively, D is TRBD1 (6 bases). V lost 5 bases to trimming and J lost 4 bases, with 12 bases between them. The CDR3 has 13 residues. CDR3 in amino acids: CASSPGDPYEQYF. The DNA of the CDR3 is TGTGCCAGCAGTCCAGGGGACCCTTACGAGCAGTACTTC.

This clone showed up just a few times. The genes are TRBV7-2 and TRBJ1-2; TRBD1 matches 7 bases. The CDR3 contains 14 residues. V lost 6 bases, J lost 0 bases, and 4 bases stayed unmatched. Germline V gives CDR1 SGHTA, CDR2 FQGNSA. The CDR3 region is CASRVGGSNYGYTF. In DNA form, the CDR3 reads TGTGCCAGCAGGGTAGGGGGCTCTAACTATGGCTACACCTTC.

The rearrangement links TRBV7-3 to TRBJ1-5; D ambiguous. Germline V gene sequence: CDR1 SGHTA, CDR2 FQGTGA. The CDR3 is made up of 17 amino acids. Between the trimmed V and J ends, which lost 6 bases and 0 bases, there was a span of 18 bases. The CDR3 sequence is CASSSPTVSNSNQPQHF. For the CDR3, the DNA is TGTGCCAGCAGTTCACCCACGGTATCGAATAGCAATCAGCCCCAGCATTTT.